The 23 T cell receptor beta chains presented below share a single source sample, sequenced in a study of Tregs in tolerant kidney transplant recipients. Profiled with immunoSEQ multiplex PCR; TCRdb holds only in-frame clones, not every one. The table records some 240,000 clones, 80% to 85% of them present only once. The source material was CD4+ T cells from blood. The receptors derive from a human donor in good health.

The V gene is TRBV18, the J gene TRBJ1-2; D not certain. CDR1 is KGHSH and CDR2 is LQKENI in the germline V gene. V was clipped by 1 base and J by 6 bases, with 9 bases between them. The CDR3 is 13 amino acids. CDR3 in DNA: TGTGCCAGCTCACCACGCAGTACGGATGGCTACACCTTC. Protein product: CASSPRSTDGYTF. The full variable domain, rest sourced from reference TRBV18 and TRBJ1-2, is NAGVMQNPRHLVRRRGQEARLRCSPMKGHSHVYWYRQLPEEGLKFMVYLQKENIIDESGMPKERFSAEFPKEGPSILRIQQVVRGDSAAYFCASSPRSTDGYTFGSGTRLTVV.

V gene TRBV9 combines with J gene TRBJ2-7; D is possibly TRBD1 (8 bases). CDR3 length: 15 amino acids. Germline lookup yields CDR1 SGDLS and CDR2 YYNGEE. The V end was cut by 3 bases, the J end by 0 bases, with 13 bases between. This CDR3 reads CASSAGGQASYEQYF. The CDR3 coding sequence is TGTGCCAGCAGCGCGGGGGGACAGGCCTCCTACGAGCAGTACTTC.

The CDR3 DNA sequence: TGTGCCAGCAGCCTGTGGCAGATTAACAATGAGCAGTTCTTC. This encodes CASSLWQINNEQFF. The chain employs TRBV7-2 and TRBJ2-1; D remains ambiguous. This CDR3 comprises 14 residues. With 5 bases removed from V and 5 bases from J, the gap between germline ends came to 13 bases. The germline CDR1 and CDR2 sequences are SGHTA and FQGNSA.

The chain couples TRBV7-8 to TRBJ2-2, with unresolved D. The germline gives CDR1 SGHVS, CDR2 FQNEAQ. V was clipped by 2 bases and J by 2 bases, with 6 bases between them. The CDR3 has 14 residues. The CDR3 is CASSLKVNTGELFF. The CDR3 DNA reads as TGTGCCAGCAGCTTAAAGGTTAACACCGGGGAGCTGTTTTTT.

The chain links TRBV27 to TRBJ1-4; 9 nucleotides match TRBD1. V lost 4 bases and J lost 4; bases outside the gene matches: 7. The CDR3 is 16 amino acids. Germline-derived CDR1 and CDR2 are MNHEY and SMNVEV (reference sequence). The CDR3 sequence is CASSSHRGQSNEKLFF. CDR3 DNA sequence: TGTGCCAGCAGTTCCCACAGGGGGCAGAGTAATGAAAAACTGTTTTTT.

This chain joins TRBV7-9 and TRBJ2-2; D ambiguous. CDR3 length equals 12 residues. Trimming removed 5 bases from V and 6 bases from J, with 7 bases in between. Per the germline V gene, CDR1 is SEHNR and CDR2 is FQNEAQ (reference sequence). Here the CDR3 DNA reads TGTGCCAGCAGCCCCCTCGCCGGGGAGCTGTTTTTT. Translated: CASSPLAGELFF. The entire variable domain, with the rest obtained from reference TRBV7-9 and TRBJ2-2, is as follows: DTGVSQNPRHKITKRGQNVTFRCDPISEHNRLYWYRQTLGQGPEFLTYFQNEAQLEKSRLLSDRFSAERPKGSFSTLEIQRTEQGDSAMYLCASSPLAGELFFGEGSRLTVL.

The V and J genes are TRBV5-1 and TRBJ1-1; D unclear. The CDR3 sequence is 14 residues long. The ends were cut back, 4 bases at V and 1 base at J, with 11 bases in the middle. The germline V gene encodes CDR1 SGHRS and CDR2 YFSETQ. CDR3 amino acids: CASSLNPGNTEAFF. The CDR3 DNA reads TGCGCCAGCAGCCTCAACCCTGGGAACACTGAAGCTTTCTTT. The complete variable domain, with remaining parts taken from reference TRBV5-1 and TRBJ1-1, reads KAGVTQTPRYLIKTRGQQVTLSCSPISGHRSVSWYQQTPGQGLQFLFEYFSETQRNKGNFPGRFSGRQFSNSRSEMNVSTLELGDSALYLCASSLNPGNTEAFFGQGTRLTVV.

The chain is built from TRBV15 and TRBJ1-1; 9 nucleotides match TRBD1. From germline, CDR1 is LNHNV and CDR2 YYDKDF (reference sequence). The V segment lost 5 bases and the J segment 1 base; nucleotides outside the gene matches: 11. The CDR3 length is 17 residues. This chain's CDR3 is CATSYHLGQGPNTEAFF. CDR3 coding DNA: TGTGCCACCAGCTACCACCTAGGACAGGGGCCGAACACTGAAGCTTTCTTT.

Concerning this clone: This sample also contains other DNA sequences that code for the same CDR3. The V and J genes are TRBV11-2 and TRBJ1-2; 8 nucleotides line up with TRBD1. This CDR3 spans 15 amino acids. V dropped 5 bases and J dropped 8; count of bases not matched to a gene: 13. CDR1 is SGHAT, CDR2 FQNNGV, per germline. The CDR3 region has the DNA TGTGCCAGCAGCCCGACAGGGGATCTATCTGAGGGCTACACCTTC. This codes for CASSPTGDLSEGYTF.

The chain links TRBV5-1 to TRBJ1-4; TRBD1 matches 7 bases. Germline lookup yields CDR1 SGHRS and CDR2 YFSETQ. The CDR3 runs 15 residues. V trimming: 2 bases; J trimming: 4 bases; junction bases outside the gene matches: 5. This CDR3 is CASSLAGTDNEKLFF. The CDR3 nucleotides read TGCGCCAGCAGCTTAGCCGGGACAGATAATGAAAAACTGTTTTTT.

CDR3 residues: CASSLQQPTDTQYF. CDR3 DNA: TGCGCCAGCAGCTTGCAACAACCAACAGATACGCAGTATTTT. This chain joins TRBV5-1 and TRBJ2-3, with D unclear. Germline assignment: CDR1 SGHRS and CDR2 YFSETQ. V was clipped by 1 base and J by 3 bases, with 9 bases between them. This CDR3 has 14 amino acids. The full variable domain, with the rest looked up from reference TRBV5-1 and TRBJ2-3, is KAGVTQTPRYLIKTRGQQVTLSCSPISGHRSVSWYQQTPGQGLQFLFEYFSETQRNKGNFPGRFSGRQFSNSRSEMNVSTLELGDSALYLCASSLQQPTDTQYFGPGTRLTVL.

The rearrangement joins TRBV5-1 to TRBJ1-5; D might be TRBD1 (6 bases). V shed 2 bases and J shed 1 base, with 10 bases lying between them. The CDR3 covers 15 residues. Germline V gene lookup returns CDR1 SGHRS and CDR2 YFSETQ. Here the CDR3 reads CASSLTGLSNQPQHF. The CDR3 nucleotides are TGCGCCAGCAGCTTAACAGGGTTGAGCAATCAGCCCCAGCATTTT. Full variable domain (remainder filled in from reference TRBV5-1 and TRBJ1-5): KAGVTQTPRYLIKTRGQQVTLSCSPISGHRSVSWYQQTPGQGLQFLFEYFSETQRNKGNFPGRFSGRQFSNSRSEMNVSTLELGDSALYLCASSLTGLSNQPQHFGDGTRLSIL.

The CDR3 protein is CASSFRGYEQYF. DNA for the CDR3: TGTGCCAGCAGTTTTCGGGGCTACGAGCAGTACTTC. The rearrangement uses TRBV6-6 and TRBJ2-7; the D gene is possibly TRBD2 (5 bases). CDR1 MNHNY and CDR2 SVGAGI come from the germline V gene (reference sequence). V shed 4 bases and J shed 3 bases, with 7 bases lying between them. CDR3 size: 12 residues.

The table lists this clone with a count of one. The V gene is TRBV4-1, the J gene TRBJ2-7, with TRBD2 identical over 12 bases. This CDR3 has 19 amino acids. V was pared by 3 bases and J by 5 bases, with 17 bases of the junction left unmatched. In germline, CDR1 is MGHRA, CDR2 YSYEKL. For the CDR3, the DNA is TGCGCCAGCAGCCATGCCCTGGGGGGGGGACTAGCGGGTCGCGACGAGCAGTACTTC. The encoded protein is CASSHALGGGLAGRDEQYF.

CDR3 sequence reads: CAISEGGSWETQYF. CDR3 DNA sequence: TGTGCCATCAGTGAAGGCGGGAGTTGGGAGACCCAGTACTTC. V and J are TRBV10-3 and TRBJ2-5, with 7 positions matching TRBD2. Germline CDR1 is ENHRY and CDR2 is SYGVKD. CDR3 length: 14 residues. V was clipped by 3 bases and J by 5 bases; unmatched bases: 6.

The chain uses TRBV4-1 and TRBJ2-7; 13 bases align to TRBD2. The CDR3 loop spans 16 amino acids. J gave up 4 bases and V 6 bases, and 9 bases lay outside the gene matches. Germline CDR1 reads MGHRA; CDR2 reads YSYEKL. As DNA, the CDR3 is TGCGCCAGCAGTCCCGGACTAGCGGGAGTAGGGTACGAGCAGTACTTC. Protein: CASSPGLAGVGYEQYF.

The chain is built from TRBV5-6 and TRBJ2-7; maybe TRBD2 (6 bases). This CDR3 region has 15 residues. Trimming left V 4 bases short and J 3 bases short, with 17 bases between. Germline assignment: CDR1 SGHDT and CDR2 YYEEEE. The DNA of the CDR3 is TGTGCCAGCAGCGCAATGGGCGGGGTGAGCTACGAGCAGTACTTC. Amino acids: CASSAMGGVSYEQYF.

The V call is TRBV7-9, the J call TRBJ2-4; D ambiguous. The ends were cut back, 1 base at V and 0 bases at J, with 13 bases in the middle. This CDR3 is 17 amino acids long. The germline gives CDR1 SEHNR, CDR2 FQNEAQ (reference sequence). The CDR3, as DNA: TGTGCCAGCAGCTTAGTCGGACCGCTAAAAGCCAAAAACATTCAGTACTTC. Translation: CASSLVGPLKAKNIQYF.

This clone was detected once. In the same sample, other DNA sequences code for this CDR3. The chain couples TRBV5-1 to TRBJ2-5, with D unclear. V gave up 2 bases and J gave up 5 bases, with 13 bases separating them. CDR1 and CDR2 from the germline V gene are SGHRS and YFSETQ. CDR3 size: 14 residues. CDR3: CASSLGTARETQYF. Written as DNA, the CDR3 is TGCGCCAGCAGCTTAGGAACGGCTAGGGAGACCCAGTACTTC.

The rearrangement uses TRBV30 and TRBJ1-6; no reliable D call. CDR3 length equals 12 residues. CDR1 is GTSNPN, CDR2 SVGIG, per germline (reference sequence). Trimming removed 0 bases from V and 9 bases from J, with 6 bases in between. The DNA of the CDR3 is TGTGCCTGGAGTGTCGTGGTTTCACCCCTCCACTTT. Translated, it gives CAWSVVVSPLHF.

A single count supports this clone. The gene calls are TRBV6-5 and TRBJ2-7; D is ambiguous. The CDR3 has 12 residues. Deletions cut 5 bases from V and 3 bases from J, with 8 bases between. From germline, CDR1 is MNHEY and CDR2 SVGAGI. The CDR3: CASSEIVYEQYF. CDR3 in DNA: TGTGCCAGCAGTGAAATAGTCTACGAGCAGTACTTC.

The J gene is TRBJ1-1, the V gene TRBV10-1, with 8 bases lining up with TRBD1. Germline CDR1 and CDR2: WNHNN and SYGVQD (reference sequence). J was trimmed by 4 bases and V by 6 bases; bases with no gene match: 10. CDR3 length: 15 residues. This CDR3 is CASSRQGAAFTEAFF. In nucleotides, the CDR3 is TGCGCCAGCAGCCGGCAGGGGGCGGCGTTCACTGAAGCTTTCTTT.

This clone was counted only a few times. The V and J genes are TRBV5-1 and TRBJ2-3; no definite D call. The V gene's germline CDR1 is SGHRS and CDR2 YFSETQ. Trimming removed 0 bases at V and 0 bases at J, with 2 bases between. This CDR3 is 13 amino acids long. CDR3 bases: TGCGCCAGCAGCTTGGACAGCACAGATACGCAGTATTTT. Translation: CASSLDSTDTQYF.